The clone carrying this TCR beta chain came up many times. No antigen is known for it. The data are from a study of regulatory T cells in long-lasting Graves disease. As for time point: newly diagnosed GD, antithyroid drugs for less than 3 months. PBMC-extracted RNA yielded the TCR library. Graves' disease diagnoses used American Thyroid Association guidelines. Patient provenance is recorded as an endocrinology department in Xi'an, China. Staff drew 8 to 9 milliliters of peripheral blood into EDTA tubes. Through Arm-PCR of CDR3 regions and iRepertoire HTBI primers, TCR beta libraries were built. TCRdb redid the calling of the multiplex PCR reads with MiXCR, one entry per CDR3 protein. The profile shows hundreds of thousands of distinct CDR3 sequences, more than 15% of them singletons. Overall study findings and caveats: Segments TRBV28, TRBJ1-2 and TRBJ2-5 showed preferential usage in persistent disease.

CDR3 length: 13 residues. V shed 7 bases, J shed 1 base, and the junction held 4 bases outside the gene matches. Per germline, CDR1 SQVTM and CDR2 ANQGSEA. J is TRBJ1-5 and V is TRBV29-1; 7 bases agree with TRBD1. The input for sequencing was peripheral blood mononuclear cells (PBMCs), taken at new diagnosis, from a patient treated with antithyroid drugs. This TCR derives from a female donor with Graves disease. In DNA, the CDR3 is TGCAGCGCCCAGACAGGGAGCAATCAGCCCCAGCATTTT. Residues: CSAQTGSNQPQHF.